The rows below give T cell receptor beta chains drawn from one sample of a study of shared T cell receptors in the human thymus. The method was immunoSEQ multiplex PCR; TCRdb's version includes in-frame clones alone and lacks a portion of them. Among 650,000 to 950,000 clones listed, 80% to 90% were seen once. This same sample was also taken into another study, of human thymus T cells.

Source material: thymocytes. The source of these receptors is a girl under two years old with a congenital heart defect. CDR3s include the opening cysteine and the closing phenylalanine or tryptophan. The D gene is left open where the match is weak. The size entry is marked missing in some rows and otherwise reads once, few, many or a size class.

TRBV25-1,NA,NA,TRBJ2-3,CASSRGGSSTDTQYF,TGTGCCAGCAGTAGAGGGGGATCTAGCACAGATACGCAGTATTTT
TRBV9,NA,once,TRBJ2-3,CASSVETGRERTDTQYF,TGTGCCAGCAGCGTAGAAACCGGACGGGAGCGCACAGATACGCAGTATTTT
TRBV6-1,NA,NA,TRBJ1-4,CASQPTGEKLFF,TGTGCCAGCCAGCCAACGGGTGAAAAACTGTTTTTT
TRBV6-1,NA,NA,TRBJ2-2,CACRTAGRGELFF,TGTGCCTGCCGGACAGCGGGGCGCGGGGAGCTGTTTTTT
TRBV28,TRBD1,NA,TRBJ1-6,CASSFLGIRAGGYNSPLHF,TGTGCCAGCAGTTTTTTGGGCATCAGGGCAGGGGGTTATAATTCACCCCTCCACTTT
TRBV29-1,TRBD1,NA,TRBJ2-7,CSVPLDRGHYEQYF,TGCAGCGTTCCCCTGGACAGGGGACATTACGAGCAGTACTTC
TRBV10-3,TRBD1,once,TRBJ2-7,CATEPGQGYEQYF,TGTGCCACCGAGCCGGGACAGGGCTACGAGCAGTACTTC
TRBV6-4,TRBD1,NA,TRBJ1-1,CAGRDSLHTEAFF,TGTGCCGGCAGGGACAGCTTACACACTGAAGCTTTCTTT
TRBV4-1,NA,NA,TRBJ1-4,CASSQVVGTNEKLFF,TGCGCCAGCAGCCAAGTGGTGGGGACAAACGAAAAACTGTTTTTT
TRBV28,NA,few,TRBJ1-5,CASSLWDFPGVFNPPQHF,TGTGCCAGCAGTTTATGGGATTTTCCGGGGGTTTTTAATCCGCCCCAGCATTTT
TRBV28,NA,NA,TRBJ1-5,CASSLWSRTNQPQHF,TGTGCCAGCAGTTTATGGTCCCGAACTAATCAGCCCCAGCATTTT
TRBV5-1,NA,NA,TRBJ2-7,CASSPSMLTGTYEQYF,TGCGCCAGCAGCCCCTCTATGTTAACGGGGACCTACGAGCAGTACTTC
TRBV15,NA,NA,TRBJ1-6,CATSKDMTALHF,TGTGCCACCAGCAAGGACATGACAGCCCTCCACTTT
TRBV7-9,TRBD1,NA,TRBJ1-4,CASSSMRSGTENEKLFF,TGTGCCAGCAGCTCGATGAGATCCGGGACAGAAAATGAAAAACTGTTTTTT
TRBV6-1,NA,NA,TRBJ2-1,CASSVPGEQFF,TGTGCCAGCAGTGTCCCAGGTGAGCAGTTCTTC
TRBV4-3,NA,NA,TRBJ2-1,CASSQAVGVPSEAYNEQFF,TGCGCCAGCAGCCAAGCGGTGGGGGTTCCTAGCGAAGCCTACAATGAGCAGTTCTTC
TRBV29-1,TRBD1,NA,TRBJ1-1,CSAGTGATEAFF,TGCAGCGCAGGGACAGGGGCGACTGAAGCTTTCTTT
TRBV23-1,TRBD1,NA,TRBJ1-4,CARVEGFCHGPGTGVRREKLFF,TGCGCCCGAGTCGAGGGTTTCTGTCATGGTCCCGGGACAGGGGTTCGTCGAGAAAAACTGTTTTTT
TRBV11-2,NA,NA,TRBJ1-5,CASSLVAAYSNQPQHF,TGTGCCAGCAGCTTAGTGGCGGCTTATAGCAATCAGCCCCAGCATTTT
TRBV11-2,NA,NA,TRBJ1-2,CASSPMLDRTNYGYTF,TGTGCCAGCAGCCCAATGCTAGACAGGACTAACTATGGCTACACCTTC
TRBV6-5,TRBD1,once,TRBJ2-2,CASSHGTVNTGELFF,TGTGCCAGCAGTCACGGGACAGTGAACACCGGGGAGCTGTTTTTT
TRBV2,TRBD1,once,TRBJ1-1,CARETGRNTEAFF,TGTGCCAGGGAGACAGGGAGGAACACTGAAGCTTTCTTT
TRBV10-3,NA,NA,TRBJ1-4,CAISGQDRRWTNEKLFF,TGTGCCATCAGTGGACAGGATCGGCGGTGGACTAATGAAAAACTGTTTTTT
TRBV7-9,TRBD1,once,TRBJ1-1,CASSLATGLGSAFF,TGTGCCAGCAGCCTAGCGACAGGGTTGGGCTCAGCTTTCTTT
TRBV11-2,NA,NA,TRBJ1-1,CASSQGSVPGSCSSTEAFF,TGTGCCAGCAGCCAGGGGTCGGTCCCAGGGAGCTGTTCAAGCACTGAAGCTTTCTTT
TRBV7-6,NA,NA,TRBJ2-7,CASSPRKKPPPTYEQYF,TGTGCCAGCAGCCCCCGAAAAAAGCCCCCACCAACTTACGAGCAGTACTTC
TRBV4-1,NA,NA,TRBJ2-2,CASSRGKTGLGELFF,TGCGCCAGCAGCCGAGGCAAGACAGGACTCGGGGAGCTGTTTTTT
TRBV6-5,NA,NA,TRBJ2-3,CASKRDTAPTDTQYF,TGTGCCAGCAAAAGGGACACAGCACCCACAGATACGCAGTATTTT
TRBV18,TRBD1,NA,TRBJ2-7,CASSPGQRSSYEQYF,TGTGCCAGCTCACCGGGACAGAGGAGCTCCTACGAGCAGTACTTC
TRBV6-1,TRBD2,NA,TRBJ2-7,CASSSERGGIRVYF,TGTGCCAGCTCTTCCGAGCGGGGGGGTATACGTGTGTACTTC
TRBV10-3,TRBD1,NA,TRBJ2-7,CAISETWGIRDRGQYSFSYEQYF,TGTGCCATCAGTGAAACCTGGGGTATCCGGGACAGGGGGCAATATTCGTTCTCCTACGAGCAGTACTTC
TRBV2,TRBD1,NA,TRBJ1-1,CASSELGQDEAFF,TGTGCCAGCAGCGAATTGGGACAGGATGAAGCTTTCTTT
TRBV2,NA,NA,TRBJ1-1,CASRNAVRASGSEAFF,TGTGCCAGCAGAAACGCAGTAAGGGCGTCGGGATCGGAAGCTTTCTTT
TRBV28,NA,NA,TRBJ1-5,CASRYSSSEFSLSNQPQHF,TGTGCCAGCCGATATTCGTCTTCGGAGTTTAGTTTAAGCAATCAGCCCCAGCATTTT
TRBV5-1,NA,NA,TRBJ1-2,CASRTASPNYGYTF,TGCGCCAGCAGGACAGCTTCCCCCAACTATGGCTACACCTTC
TRBV7-2,TRBD1,once,TRBJ1-6,CASSLSAGGSSPLHF,TGTGCCAGCAGCTTAAGCGCAGGGGGAAGTTCACCCCTCCACTTT
TRBV15,TRBD1,NA,TRBJ2-7,CATSRRQGAYEQYF,TGTGCCACCAGCAGAAGACAGGGGGCGTACGAGCAGTACTTC
TRBV5-6,TRBD2,few,TRBJ2-3,CASSSARGALGADTQYF,TGTGCCAGCAGCTCAGCGCGGGGGGCCCTCGGAGCAGATACGCAGTATTTT
TRBV7-9,TRBD2,NA,TRBJ2-3,CASSHPAPAGGTSTDTQYF,TGTGCCAGCAGCCACCCCGCCCCAGCGGGGGGGACCAGCACAGATACGCAGTATTTT
TRBV18,TRBD2,NA,TRBJ2-4,CASSPVSPPGLAGGPGAKNIQYF,TGTGCCAGCTCACCAGTTTCCCCCCCCGGCCTAGCGGGGGGGCCAGGAGCCAAAAACATTCAGTACTTC
TRBV18,NA,NA,TRBJ2-3,CASSPGPVFVLGLQAVSTDTQYF,TGTGCCAGCTCACCAGGGCCGGTTTTTGTCCTGGGCCTCCAGGCTGTGAGCACAGATACGCAGTATTTT
TRBV5-5,NA,NA,TRBJ1-2,CASSSTGPGYGYTF,TGTGCCAGCAGCTCAACAGGTCCCGGCTATGGCTACACCTTC
TRBV5-1,TRBD1,once,TRBJ1-4,CASKGHRGNEKLFF,TGCGCCAGCAAAGGACACAGGGGGAATGAAAAACTGTTTTTT
TRBV7-6,NA,NA,TRBJ2-5,CASSLGACGEETQYF,TGTGCCAGCAGCTTAGGTGCTTGCGGGGAGGAGACCCAGTACTTC
TRBV6-1,NA,NA,TRBJ1-2,CASKGAESYGYTF,TGTGCCAGCAAAGGGGCAGAGAGCTATGGCTACACCTTC
TRBV28,NA,NA,TRBJ1-5,CASSLNKGTSGQPQHF,TGTGCCAGCAGTTTAAATAAAGGGACTTCGGGTCAGCCCCAGCATTTT
TRBV6-1,NA,NA,TRBJ2-3,CASSVRRSQYF,TGTGCCAGCAGCGTGAGGAGGTCGCAGTATTTT
TRBV27,NA,NA,TRBJ2-5,CASSLRSIWGGGETQYF,TGTGCCAGCAGTTTAAGGTCGATTTGGGGGGGCGGTGAGACCCAGTACTTC
TRBV19,TRBD1,NA,TRBJ1-1,CASSNDRGTEAFF,TGTGCCAGTAGTAATGACAGGGGGACTGAAGCTTTCTTT
TRBV7-8,TRBD1,NA,TRBJ2-7,CASSSWGQGNEQYF,TGTGCCAGCAGCTCCTGGGGACAGGGAAACGAGCAGTACTTC
TRBV23-1,NA,NA,TRBJ1-2,CASSQSSGRPLNYGYTF,TGCGCCAGCAGTCAATCGTCCGGGAGGCCCCTTAACTATGGCTACACCTTC
TRBV6-5,TRBD1,NA,TRBJ1-1,CASSARTGTFF,TGTGCCAGCAGTGCCAGGACAGGGACTTTTTTT
TRBV27,NA,once,TRBJ1-2,CASSPGRDDGPAGYGYTF,TGTGCCAGCTCTCCGGGACGGGATGACGGCCCCGCGGGATATGGCTACACCTTC
TRBV7-9,TRBD1,NA,TRBJ2-5,CASSFQGQGAISGETQYF,TGTGCCAGCAGCTTTCAGGGACAGGGGGCCATCTCCGGCGAGACCCAGTACTTC
TRBV25-1,NA,NA,TRBJ1-6,CASSEVGERSPLHF,TGTGCCAGCAGTGAGGTGGGAGAGCGGTCACCCCTCCACTTT